This T cell receptor (beta chain) was captured by sequencing in a study of OX40 agonist ivuxolimab in advanced cancers. Across the whole study: People who had prior anti-PD-1, anti-PD-L1 or anti-CTLA-4 therapy could take part, and 35% to 50% had some.

The CDR3 sequence is 17 residues long. Between the trimmed V and J ends, which lost 5 bases and 0 bases, there was a span of 20 bases. Looked up from germline, CDR1 is MNHEY and CDR2 is SMNVEV (reference sequence). TCRdb keeps only in-frame clones here, not all; method: immunoSEQ multiplex PCR. In the table there are 50,000 to 65,000 clones, around 86% of which are singletons. The rearrangement uses TRBV27 and TRBJ2-7; unclear D gene. This specimen was CD4+ or CD8+ T cells sorted from blood, taken in a trial of the OX40 agonist ivuxolimab. The TCR comes from an adult with an advanced solid tumor such as melanoma, head and neck, liver or kidney cancer. The CDR3 DNA reads as TGTGCCAGCAGTCTCACCGTGCAGGCCGCTAGCTCCTACGAGCAGTACTTC. It codes for CASSLTVQAASSYEQYF.